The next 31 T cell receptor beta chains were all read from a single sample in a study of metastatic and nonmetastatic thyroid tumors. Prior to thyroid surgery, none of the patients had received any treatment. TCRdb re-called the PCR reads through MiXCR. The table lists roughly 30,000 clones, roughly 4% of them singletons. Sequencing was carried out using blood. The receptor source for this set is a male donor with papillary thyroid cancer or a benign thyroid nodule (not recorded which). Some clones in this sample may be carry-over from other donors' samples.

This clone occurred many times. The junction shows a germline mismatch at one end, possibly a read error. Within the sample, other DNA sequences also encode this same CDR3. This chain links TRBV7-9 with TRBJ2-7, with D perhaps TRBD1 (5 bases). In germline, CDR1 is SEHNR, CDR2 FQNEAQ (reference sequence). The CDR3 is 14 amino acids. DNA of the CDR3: TGCGCCAGCAGCCCCACCAGGGTCCCCTACGAGCAGTACTTC. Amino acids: CASSPTRVPYEQYF.

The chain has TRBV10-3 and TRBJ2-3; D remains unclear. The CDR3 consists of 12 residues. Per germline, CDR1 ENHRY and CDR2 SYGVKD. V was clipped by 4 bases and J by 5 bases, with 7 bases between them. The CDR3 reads CAISGGRDTQYF. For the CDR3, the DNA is TGTGCCATCAGTGGAGGACGAGATACGCAGTATTTT.

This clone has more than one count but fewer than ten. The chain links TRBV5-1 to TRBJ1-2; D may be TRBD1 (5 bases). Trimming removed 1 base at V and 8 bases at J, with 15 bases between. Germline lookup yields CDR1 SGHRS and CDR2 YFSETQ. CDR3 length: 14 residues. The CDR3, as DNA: TGCGCCAGCAGCTTGTTCTCGCAGGGACGAGGCTACACCTTC. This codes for CASSLFSQGRGYTF.

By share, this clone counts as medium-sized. This CDR3 is CASSLRDGSTGELFF. CDR3 nucleotide sequence: TGTGCCAGCAGCTTAAGAGATGGTAGTACCGGGGAGCTGTTTTTT. The V gene is TRBV7-2, the J gene TRBJ2-2, with D unclear. The CDR3 contains 15 residues. Germline CDR1 and CDR2: SGHTA and FQGNSA. V lost 2 bases and J lost 5, with 12 bases in between. The whole variable domain, filled in from reference TRBV7-2 and TRBJ2-2, reads GAGVSQSPSNKVTEKGKDVELRCDPISGHTALYWYRQSLGQGLEFLIYFQGNSAPDKSGLPSDRFSAERTGGSVSTLTIQRTQQEDSAVYLCASSLRDGSTGELFFGEGSRLTVL.

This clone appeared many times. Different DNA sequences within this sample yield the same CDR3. The CDR3: CAISVSSSESYEQYF. The CDR3 nucleotides read TGTGCCATCAGTGTCAGCAGTTCCGAATCCTACGAGCAGTACTTC. This sequence joins TRBV10-3 and TRBJ2-7, with D unresolved. The V end was cut by 4 bases, the J end by 1 base, with 14 bases between. This CDR3 has 15 residues. Germline V gene lookup returns CDR1 ENHRY and CDR2 SYGVKD.

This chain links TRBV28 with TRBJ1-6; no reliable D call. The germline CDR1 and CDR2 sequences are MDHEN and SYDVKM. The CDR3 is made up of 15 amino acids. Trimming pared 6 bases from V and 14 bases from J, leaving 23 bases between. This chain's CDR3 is CASRAGRAYKSALHF. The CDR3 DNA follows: TGTGCCAGCAGAGCCGGACGGGCATATAAATCAGCCCTCCACTTT.

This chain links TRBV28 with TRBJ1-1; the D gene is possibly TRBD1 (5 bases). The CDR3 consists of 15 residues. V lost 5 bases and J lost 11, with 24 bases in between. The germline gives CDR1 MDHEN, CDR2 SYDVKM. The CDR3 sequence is CASSPARGQGFVAFF. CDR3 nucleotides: TGTGCCAGCAGTCCGGCTAGAGGGCAGGGTTTTGTTGCTTTCTTT.

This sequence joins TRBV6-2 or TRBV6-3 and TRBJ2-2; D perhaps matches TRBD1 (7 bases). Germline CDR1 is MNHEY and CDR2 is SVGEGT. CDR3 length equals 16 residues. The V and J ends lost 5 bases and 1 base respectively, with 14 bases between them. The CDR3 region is CASSRGLAWNTGELFF. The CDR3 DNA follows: TGTGCCAGCAGTAGGGGGCTAGCGTGGAACACCGGGGAGCTGTTTTTT.

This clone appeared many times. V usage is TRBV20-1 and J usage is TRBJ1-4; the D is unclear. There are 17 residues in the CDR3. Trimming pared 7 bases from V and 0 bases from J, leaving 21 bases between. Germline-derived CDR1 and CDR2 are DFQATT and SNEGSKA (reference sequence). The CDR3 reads CSVRALAGGPTNEKLFF. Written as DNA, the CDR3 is TGCAGTGTAAGAGCTCTAGCGGGAGGCCCAACTAATGAAAAACTGTTTTTT.

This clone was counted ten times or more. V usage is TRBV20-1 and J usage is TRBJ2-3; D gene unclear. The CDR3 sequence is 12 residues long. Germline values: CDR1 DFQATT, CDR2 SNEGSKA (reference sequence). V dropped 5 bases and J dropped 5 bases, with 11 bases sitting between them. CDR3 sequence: CSAVPLGDTQYF. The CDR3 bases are TGCAGTGCTGTCCCTCTGGGAGATACGCAGTATTTT.

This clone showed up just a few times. CDR3 sequence reads: CASSWRGSGNQPQHF. CDR3 sequence (DNA): TGTGCCAGCAGTTGGCGGGGATCGGGCAATCAGCCCCAGCATTTT. The chain links TRBV27 to TRBJ1-5; D gene uncertain. Per the germline V gene, CDR1 is MNHEY and CDR2 is SMNVEV (reference sequence). Trimming left V 4 bases short and J 2 bases short, with 12 bases between. This CDR3 is built from 15 residues.

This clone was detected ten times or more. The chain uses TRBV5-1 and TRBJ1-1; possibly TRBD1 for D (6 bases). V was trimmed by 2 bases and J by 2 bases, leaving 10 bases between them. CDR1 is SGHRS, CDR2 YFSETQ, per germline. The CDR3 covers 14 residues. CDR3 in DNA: TGCGCCAGCAGCTTCCGGGACACCAACACTGAAGCTTTCTTT. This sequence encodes CASSFRDTNTEAFF.

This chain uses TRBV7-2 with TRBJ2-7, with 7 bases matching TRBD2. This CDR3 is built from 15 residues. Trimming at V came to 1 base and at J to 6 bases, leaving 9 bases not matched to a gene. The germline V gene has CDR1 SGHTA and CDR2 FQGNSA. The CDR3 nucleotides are TGTGCCAGCAGCTTAGTTCCCAGCGGGAATGGCGAGCAGTACTTC. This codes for CASSLVPSGNGEQYF.

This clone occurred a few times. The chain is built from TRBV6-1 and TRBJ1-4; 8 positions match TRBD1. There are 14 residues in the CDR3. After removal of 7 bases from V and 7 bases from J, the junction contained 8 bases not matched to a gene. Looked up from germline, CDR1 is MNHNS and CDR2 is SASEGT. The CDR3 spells CASNTGQGGEKLFF. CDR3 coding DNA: TGTGCCAGCAATACAGGACAGGGTGGTGAAAAACTGTTTTTT.

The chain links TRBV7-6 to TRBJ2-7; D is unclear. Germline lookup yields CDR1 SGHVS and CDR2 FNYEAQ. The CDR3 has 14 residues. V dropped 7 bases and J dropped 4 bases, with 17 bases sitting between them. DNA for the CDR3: TGTGCCAGCATCAGAAGACATGGAGAGTACGAGCAGTACTTC. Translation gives CASIRRHGEYEQYF. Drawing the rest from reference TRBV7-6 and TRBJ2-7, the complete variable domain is GAGVSQSPRYKVTKRGQDVALRCDPISGHVSLYWYRQALGQGPEFLTYFNYEAQQDKSGLPNDRFSAERPEGSISTLTIQRTEQRDSAMYRCASIRRHGEYEQYFGPGTRLTVT.

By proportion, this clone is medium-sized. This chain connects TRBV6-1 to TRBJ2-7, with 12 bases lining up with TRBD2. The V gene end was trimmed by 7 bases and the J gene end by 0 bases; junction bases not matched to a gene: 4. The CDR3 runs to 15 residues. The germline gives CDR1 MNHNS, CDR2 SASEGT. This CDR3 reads CASTMTSGSSYEQYF. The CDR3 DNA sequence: TGTGCCAGCACCATGACTAGCGGGAGCTCCTACGAGCAGTACTTC.

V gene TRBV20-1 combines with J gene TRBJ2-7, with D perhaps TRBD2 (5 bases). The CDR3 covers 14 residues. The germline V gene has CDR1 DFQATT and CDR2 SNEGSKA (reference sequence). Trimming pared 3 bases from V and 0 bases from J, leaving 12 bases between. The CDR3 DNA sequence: TGCAGTGCTAGCAGAGCGGCTATCTCCTACGAGCAGTACTTC. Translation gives CSASRAAISYEQYF.

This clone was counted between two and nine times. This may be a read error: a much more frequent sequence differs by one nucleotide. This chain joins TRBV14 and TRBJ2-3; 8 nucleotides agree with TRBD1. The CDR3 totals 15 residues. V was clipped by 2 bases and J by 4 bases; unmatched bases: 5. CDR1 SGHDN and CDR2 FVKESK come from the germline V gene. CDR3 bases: TGTGCCAGCAGCCAATTGGGGACAGGCCCAGATACGCAGTATTTT. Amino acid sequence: CASSQLGTGPDTQYF.

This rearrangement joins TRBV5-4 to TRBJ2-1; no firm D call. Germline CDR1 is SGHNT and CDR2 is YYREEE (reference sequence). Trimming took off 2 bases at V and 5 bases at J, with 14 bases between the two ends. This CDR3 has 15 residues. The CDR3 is CASSLSKRKDNEQFF. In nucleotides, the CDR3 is TGTGCCAGCAGCTTAAGTAAACGTAAAGACAATGAGCAGTTCTTC.

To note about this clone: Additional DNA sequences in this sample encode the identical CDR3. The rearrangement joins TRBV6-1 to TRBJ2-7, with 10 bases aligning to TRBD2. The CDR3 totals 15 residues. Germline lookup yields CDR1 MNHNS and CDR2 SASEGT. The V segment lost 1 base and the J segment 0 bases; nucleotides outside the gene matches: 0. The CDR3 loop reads CASSEGTSGSYEQYF. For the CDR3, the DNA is TGTGCCAGCAGTGAAGGGACTAGCGGCTCCTACGAGCAGTACTTC.

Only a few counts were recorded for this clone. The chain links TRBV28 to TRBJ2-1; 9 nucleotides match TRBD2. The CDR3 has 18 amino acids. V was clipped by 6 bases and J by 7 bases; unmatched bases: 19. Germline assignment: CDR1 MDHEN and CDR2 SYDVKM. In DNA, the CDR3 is TGTGCCAGCAGATCCTATAGCGGGAGTGTTAGGCCTTATAATGAGCAGTTCTTC. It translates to CASRSYSGSVRPYNEQFF.

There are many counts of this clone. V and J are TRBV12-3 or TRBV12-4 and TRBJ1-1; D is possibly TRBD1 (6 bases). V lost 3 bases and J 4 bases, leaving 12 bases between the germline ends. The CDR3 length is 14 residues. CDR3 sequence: CASSFGGPGTEAFF. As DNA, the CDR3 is TGTGCCAGCAGTTTTGGGGGGCCAGGCACTGAAGCTTTCTTT.

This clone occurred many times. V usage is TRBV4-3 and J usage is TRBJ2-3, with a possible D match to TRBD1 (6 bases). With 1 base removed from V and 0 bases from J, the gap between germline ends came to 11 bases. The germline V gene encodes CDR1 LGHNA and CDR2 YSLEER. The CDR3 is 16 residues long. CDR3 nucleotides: TGCGCCAGCAGCCAAGCCAGAGGACAGAGCACAGATACGCAGTATTTT. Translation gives CASSQARGQSTDTQYF.

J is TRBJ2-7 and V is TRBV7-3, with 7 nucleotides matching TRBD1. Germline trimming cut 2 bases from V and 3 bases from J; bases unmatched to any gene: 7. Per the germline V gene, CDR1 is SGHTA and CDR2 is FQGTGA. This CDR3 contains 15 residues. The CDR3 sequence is CASSLSWTGGYEQYF. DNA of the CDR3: TGTGCCAGCAGCTTATCGTGGACAGGTGGCTACGAGCAGTACTTC.

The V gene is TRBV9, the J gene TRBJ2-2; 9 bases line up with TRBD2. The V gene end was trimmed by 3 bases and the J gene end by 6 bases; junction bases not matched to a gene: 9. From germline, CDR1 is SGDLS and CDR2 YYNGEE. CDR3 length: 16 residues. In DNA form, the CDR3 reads TGTGCCAGCAGCGCCATCGCTAGCGGGATCGCCGGGGAGCTGTTTTTT. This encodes CASSAIASGIAGELFF. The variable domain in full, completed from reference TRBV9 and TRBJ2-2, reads DSGVTQTPKHLITATGQRVTLRCSPRSGDLSVYWYQQSLDQGLQFLIQYYNGEERAKGNILERFSAQQFPDLHSELNLSSLELGDSALYFCASSAIASGIAGELFFGEGSRLTVL.

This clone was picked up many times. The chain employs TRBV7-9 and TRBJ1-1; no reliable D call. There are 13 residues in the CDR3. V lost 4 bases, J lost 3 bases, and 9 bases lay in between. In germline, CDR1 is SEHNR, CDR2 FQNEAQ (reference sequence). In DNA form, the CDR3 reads TGTGCCAGCAGCTCCCGGGGAGACACTGAAGCTTTCTTT. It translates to CASSSRGDTEAFF.

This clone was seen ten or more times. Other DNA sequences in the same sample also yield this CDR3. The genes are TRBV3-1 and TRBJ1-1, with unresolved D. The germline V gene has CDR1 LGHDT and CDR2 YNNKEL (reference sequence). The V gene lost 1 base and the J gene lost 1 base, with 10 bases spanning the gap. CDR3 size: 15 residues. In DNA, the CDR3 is TGTGCCAGCAGCCAAGTGGCAGGAGCGAACACTGAAGCTTTCTTT. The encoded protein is CASSQVAGANTEAFF.

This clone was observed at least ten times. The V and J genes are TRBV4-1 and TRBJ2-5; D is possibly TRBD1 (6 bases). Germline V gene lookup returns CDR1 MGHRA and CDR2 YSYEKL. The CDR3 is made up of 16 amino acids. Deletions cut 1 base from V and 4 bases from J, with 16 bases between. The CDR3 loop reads CASSQGRAGAGETQYF. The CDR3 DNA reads TGCGCCAGCAGCCAAGGCCGCGCAGGGGCGGGAGAGACCCAGTACTTC.

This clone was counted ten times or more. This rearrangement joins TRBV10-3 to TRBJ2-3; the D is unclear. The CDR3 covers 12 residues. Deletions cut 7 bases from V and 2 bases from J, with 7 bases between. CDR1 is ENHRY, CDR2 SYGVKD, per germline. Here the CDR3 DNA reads TGTGCCATCAATGGAGACACAGATACGCAGTATTTT. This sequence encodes CAINGDTDTQYF.

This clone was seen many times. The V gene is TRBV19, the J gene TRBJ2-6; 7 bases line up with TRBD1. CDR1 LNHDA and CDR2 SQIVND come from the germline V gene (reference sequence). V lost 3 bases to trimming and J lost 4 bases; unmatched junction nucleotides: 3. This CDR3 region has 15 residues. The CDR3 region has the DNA TGTGCCAGTAGTATCCAGGGACAGGGGGCCAACGTCCTGACTTTC. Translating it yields CASSIQGQGANVLTF.

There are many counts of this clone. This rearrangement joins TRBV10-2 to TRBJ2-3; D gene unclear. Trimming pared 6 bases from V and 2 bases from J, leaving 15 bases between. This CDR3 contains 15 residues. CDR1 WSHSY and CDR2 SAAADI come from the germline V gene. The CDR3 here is CASSSWTPATDTQYF. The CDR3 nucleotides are TGCGCCAGCAGCTCCTGGACGCCGGCCACAGATACGCAGTATTTT.